This entry lists 32 T cell receptor beta chains sequenced from one sample in a study of cytomegalovirus exposure and HLA in healthy donors. The PCR used 60 Vbeta and 13 Jbeta primers. The data were produced by immunoSEQ multiplex PCR, yet TCRdb's version contains in-frame clones alone and is incomplete. The sample consists of about 120,000 clones, roughly 80% of them appearing once. The sequencing sample was made of PBMCs. All receptors derive from a woman in her thirties or forties in good health and CMV-seropositive.

The rearrangement joins TRBV15 to TRBJ2-2; D perhaps matches TRBD2 (5 bases). CDR1 and CDR2 (germline): LNHNV, YYDKDF (reference sequence). V was cut by 1 base and J by 5 bases, with 11 bases left in between. The CDR3 covers 15 residues. CDR3 protein: CATSRVLGRTGELFF. The CDR3 DNA sequence: TGTGCCACCAGCAGAGTATTAGGGAGAACCGGGGAGCTGTTTTTT.

The V call is TRBV11-2, the J call TRBJ2-5, with D possibly TRBD1 on 5 matching bases. The CDR3 runs 14 residues. Trimming removed 5 bases from V and 1 base from J, with 11 bases in between. The V gene's germline CDR1 is SGHAT and CDR2 FQNNGV. This CDR3 is CASSLRVSQETQYF. In DNA, the CDR3 is TGTGCCAGCAGCCTCAGGGTTAGCCAAGAGACCCAGTACTTC. The whole variable domain, filled in from reference TRBV11-2 and TRBJ2-5, reads EAGVAQSPRYKIIEKRQSVAFWCNPISGHATLYWYQQILGQGPKLLIQFQNNGVVDDSQLPKDRFSAERLKGVDSTLKIQPAKLEDSAVYLCASSLRVSQETQYFGPGTRLLVL.

J is TRBJ2-3 and V is TRBV5-6; no firm D call. The germline V gene has CDR1 SGHDT and CDR2 YYEEEE. The CDR3 is 11 residues long. The V end lost 4 bases, the J end lost 5 bases, and 5 bases lay between the germline ends. The CDR3 DNA follows: TGTGCCAGCAGCACGGGAGATACGCAGTATTTT. This translates into CASSTGDTQYF.

The rearrangement links TRBV5-1 to TRBJ1-2; D perhaps matches TRBD1 (6 bases). Trimming shortened V by 0 bases and J by 2 bases, and 11 bases separated the two germline ends. The CDR3 loop spans 15 amino acids. Germline CDR1 reads SGHRS; CDR2 reads YFSETQ. CDR3 bases: TGCGCCAGCAGCTTGGATGGCAGGGGAAACTATGGCTACACCTTC. This sequence encodes CASSLDGRGNYGYTF.

This clone showed up just a few times. The chain carries TRBV7-2 and TRBJ2-3, with 12 positions matching TRBD2. Germline V gene data show CDR1 as SGHTA and CDR2 as FQGNSA. Germline trimming cut 4 bases from V and 1 base from J; bases unmatched to any gene: 9. CDR3 length: 18 amino acids. In nucleotides, the CDR3 is TGTGCCAGCAGCTCGCGGACTAGCGGGACCCCCGGCACAGATACGCAGTATTTT. Its translation: CASSSRTSGTPGTDTQYF.

This chain joins TRBV29-1 and TRBJ2-2; 8 bases map to TRBD1. The CDR3 has 14 residues. Germline lookup yields CDR1 SQVTM and CDR2 ANQGSEA. Trimming cost V 6 bases and J 5 bases; bases outside gene matches: 8. The CDR3 loop is CSVLTGARTGELFF. For the CDR3, the DNA is TGCAGCGTCCTGACAGGGGCGCGGACCGGGGAGCTGTTTTTT.

The rearrangement joins TRBV7-8 to TRBJ1-1, with D possibly being TRBD1 (5 bases). CDR3 length: 12 residues. Germline assignment: CDR1 SGHVS and CDR2 FQNEAQ. V was trimmed by 3 bases and J by 7 bases, leaving 9 bases between them. CDR3 sequence (DNA): TGTGCCAGCAGCTTCATGGGGGGTGAAGCTTTCTTT. It codes for CASSFMGGEAFF.

V and J are TRBV12-5 and TRBJ2-3; TRBD2 might be the D (6 bases). V was trimmed by 7 bases and J by 8 bases, leaving 10 bases between them. Germline CDR1 LGHNT, CDR2 FRNRAP. This CDR3 region has 11 residues. The DNA of the CDR3 is TGTGCTAGTGCTACGCGGGGTACGCAGTATTTT. It codes for CASATRGTQYF. The whole variable domain, filled in from reference TRBV12-5 and TRBJ2-3, reads DARVTQTPRHKVTEMGQEVTMRCQPILGHNTVFWYRQTMMQGLELLAYFRNRAPLDDSGMPKDRFSAEMPDATLATLKIQPSEPRDSAVYFCASATRGTQYFGPGTRLTVL.

The table lists this clone with a count of one. The chain uses TRBV6-5 and TRBJ2-1, with 9 bases identical to TRBD2. The CDR3 has 13 residues. CDR1 and CDR2 (germline): MNHEY, SVGAGI. The V gene end was trimmed by 6 bases and the J gene end by 7 bases; junction bases not matched to a gene: 4. In DNA, the CDR3 is TGTGCCAGCAGGAGCGGGGGGAAGAATGAGCAGTTCTTC. It encodes CASRSGGKNEQFF.

V is TRBV2 and J is TRBJ1-2; D may be TRBD1 (6 bases). The ends were cut back, 7 bases at V and 5 bases at J, with 14 bases in the middle. The germline CDR1 and CDR2 sequences are SNHLY and FYNNEI. This CDR3 spans 13 amino acids. The CDR3 nucleotides read TGTGCCAGCATGGCAGGGGAAGGGTATGGCTACACCTTC. As protein: CASMAGEGYGYTF.

V gene TRBV11-2 combines with J gene TRBJ1-1; 8 bases line up with TRBD1. The CDR3 has 16 residues. Looked up from germline, CDR1 is SGHAT and CDR2 is FQNNGV. The V gene end was trimmed by 5 bases and the J gene end by 0 bases; junction bases not matched to a gene: 8. This CDR3 is CASSRVRTGMNTEAFF. For the CDR3, the DNA is TGTGCCAGCAGCAGAGTACGGACAGGGATGAACACTGAAGCTTTCTTT.

The V gene is TRBV6-5, the J gene TRBJ1-4, with D perhaps TRBD1 (6 bases). CDR3 length: 14 amino acids. Trimming stripped 6 bases from V and 10 bases from J, with 18 bases between. The germline V gene has CDR1 MNHEY and CDR2 SVGAGI. In DNA, the CDR3 is TGTGCCAGCAGGAGGGACGGGACAAGGGGAAAACTGTTTTTT. Its translation is CASRRDGTRGKLFF.

This clone was found once. This chain joins TRBV7-8 and TRBJ2-5; maybe TRBD1 (5 bases). V lost 1 base and J lost 3, with 9 bases in between. CDR1 SGHVS and CDR2 FQNEAQ come from the germline V gene. This CDR3 region has 14 residues. The CDR3, as DNA: TGTGCCAGCAGCTTAGTATCCAGGGAAGAGACCCAGTACTTC. Amino acid sequence: CASSLVSREETQYF.

The genes are TRBV4-2 and TRBJ2-7; 12 nucleotides line up with TRBD2. The CDR3 covers 14 residues. The germline gives CDR1 LGHNA, CDR2 YNFKEQ. V lost 6 bases and J lost 4; bases outside the gene matches: 4. CDR3 in amino acids: CASRLAGGEYEQYF. The DNA for the CDR3 is TGTGCCAGCAGGCTAGCGGGAGGGGAATACGAGCAGTACTTC.

This rearrangement joins TRBV7-2 to TRBJ2-6, with 7 positions matching TRBD2. Trimming removed 2 bases from V and 1 base from J; junction bases left unmatched: 8. The CDR3 extends over 18 amino acids. The germline V gene encodes CDR1 SGHTA and CDR2 FQGNSA. In nucleotides, the CDR3 is TGTGCCAGCAGCTTACGTCCCAGCGGGATGTCTGGGGCCAACGTCCTGACTTTC. Translation gives CASSLRPSGMSGANVLTF. The entire variable domain, with the rest obtained from reference TRBV7-2 and TRBJ2-6, is as follows: GAGVSQSPSNKVTEKGKDVELRCDPISGHTALYWYRQSLGQGLEFLIYFQGNSAPDKSGLPSDRFSAERTGGSVSTLTIQRTQQEDSAVYLCASSLRPSGMSGANVLTFGAGSRLTVL.

The CDR3 spells CATNRQIHTDTQYF. CDR3 sequence (DNA): TGTGCCACCAACAGGCAAATACACACAGATACGCAGTATTTT. This chain connects TRBV5-6 to TRBJ2-3; a weak D match, TRBD1 (5 bases). The germline CDR1 and CDR2 sequences are SGHDT and YYEEEE. The CDR3 spans 14 residues. Deletions cut 9 bases from V and 2 bases from J, with 16 bases between.

The V gene is TRBV4-3, the J gene TRBJ2-2, with TRBD2 matching over 7 bases. From germline, CDR1 is LGHNA and CDR2 YSLEER. V gave up 3 bases and J gave up 0 bases; unmatched junction bases: 7. The CDR3 sequence is 17 residues long. CDR3 in amino acids: CASSHGGRLANTGELFF. The CDR3 DNA reads as TGCGCCAGCAGCCACGGGGGGAGGCTCGCGAACACCGGGGAGCTGTTTTTT.

The rearrangement links TRBV6-1 to TRBJ1-3, with a tentative D call TRBD1 (6 bases). The germline V gene encodes CDR1 MNHNS and CDR2 SASEGT. This CDR3 comprises 14 residues. V shed 10 bases and J shed 0 bases, with 13 bases lying between them. The CDR3 sequence: CAIFAQGSGNTIYF. CDR3 bases: TGTGCCATCTTCGCACAGGGCTCTGGAAACACCATATATTTT.

The chain joins TRBV7-2 to TRBJ2-7; 7 bases fit TRBD1. The CDR3 loop spans 14 amino acids. With 1 base clipped from V and 6 bases from J, the junction kept 6 bases outside the gene matches. Germline V gene data show CDR1 as SGHTA and CDR2 as FQGNSA. The DNA for the CDR3 is TGTGCCAGCAGCTTAGTCGCAGGGGGTGGCGAGCAGTACTTC. It is translated as CASSLVAGGGEQYF.

This chain joins TRBV2 and TRBJ1-6; D unclear. Trimming took off 0 bases at V and 10 bases at J, with 10 bases between the two ends. This CDR3 has 14 residues. Germline-derived CDR1 and CDR2 are SNHLY and FYNNEI. CDR3 region: CASSEAGPGSPLHF. DNA of the CDR3: TGTGCCAGCAGTGAAGCGGGTCCAGGCTCACCCCTCCACTTT.

The J gene is TRBJ1-4, the V gene TRBV7-2; D might be TRBD1 (5 bases). The CDR3 length is 15 residues. Trimming shortened V by 1 base and J by 6 bases, and 12 bases separated the two germline ends. The germline gives CDR1 SGHTA, CDR2 FQGNSA. The CDR3 DNA reads TGTGCCAGCAGCTTAGTCGGGGGAGTAGATGAAAAACTGTTTTTT. It is translated as CASSLVGGVDEKLFF. Looking up the rest from reference TRBV7-2 and TRBJ1-4 gives the full variable domain: GAGVSQSPSNKVTEKGKDVELRCDPISGHTALYWYRQSLGQGLEFLIYFQGNSAPDKSGLPSDRFSAERTGGSVSTLTIQRTQQEDSAVYLCASSLVGGVDEKLFFGSGTQLSVL.

The table lists this clone with a count of one. The chain has TRBV2 and TRBJ2-3; 14 bases agree with TRBD2. The ends lost 5 bases at V and 0 bases at J; junction bases unmatched: 7. The CDR3 spans 18 residues. CDR1 and CDR2 (germline): SNHLY, FYNNEI. In nucleotides, the CDR3 is TGTGCCAGCAGTCAAAGACTAGCGGGAGGGCTCAGCACAGATACGCAGTATTTT. It yields the protein CASSQRLAGGLSTDTQYF. Drawing the rest from reference TRBV2 and TRBJ2-3, the complete variable domain is EPEVTQTPSHQVTQMGQEVILRCVPISNHLYFYWYRQILGQKVEFLVSFYNNEISEKSEIFDDQFSVERPDGSNFTLKIRSTKLEDSAMYFCASSQRLAGGLSTDTQYFGPGTRLTVL.

The V call is TRBV21-1, the J call TRBJ2-7; the table's TRBD2 call for D was not verified on the DNA. TRBV21-1 is classified as a pseudogene. CDR3 length: 16 residues. Written as DNA, the CDR3 is TGTGCCAGCAAGTTCCTGGGACTAGCGGGATCTTACGAGCAGTACTTC. As protein: CASKFLGLAGSYEQYF.

The table lists this clone with a few counts. The CDR3 loop is CASSLVGEKLFF. CDR3 sequence (DNA): TGTGCCAGCAGCTTAGTCGGGGAAAAACTGTTTTTT. The rearrangement uses TRBV7-9 and TRBJ1-4, with no clear D. The CDR3 has 12 amino acids. V was clipped by 1 base and J by 8 bases, with 5 bases between them. Germline CDR1 and CDR2: SEHNR and FQNEAQ (reference sequence).

This chain joins TRBV27 and TRBJ1-6; no reliable D call. Germline V gene lookup returns CDR1 MNHEY and CDR2 SMNVEV (reference sequence). The germline V and J ends were trimmed by 5 bases and 14 bases, with 16 bases remaining between them. The CDR3 has 13 residues. The CDR3 spells CASSPARGASLHF. CDR3 bases: TGTGCCAGCAGTCCAGCCCGTGGAGCATCCCTCCACTTT.

This chain links TRBV25-1 with TRBJ2-5; TRBD1 agrees at 8 bases. CDR3 size: 17 residues. The V and J ends lost 0 bases and 4 bases, in that order; junction bases with no gene match: 10. Germline CDR1 MGHDK, CDR2 SYGVNS. The CDR3 spells CASSEYEAGGLGETQYF. The CDR3 bases are TGTGCCAGCAGTGAATATGAGGCAGGGGGCTTGGGAGAGACCCAGTACTTC.

The CDR3 is CASSPSRGLGNTIYF. The CDR3 DNA is TGCGCCAGCAGTCCCTCGAGGGGGCTAGGAAACACCATATATTTT. The rearrangement uses TRBV10-1 and TRBJ1-3, with 7 bases that match TRBD1. The V gene's germline CDR1 is WNHNN and CDR2 SYGVQD (reference sequence). Trimming cost V 5 bases and J 4 bases; bases outside gene matches: 8. The CDR3 contains 15 residues.

The chain uses TRBV9 and TRBJ1-6; 10 positions agree with TRBD1. The CDR3 consists of 14 residues. Germline values: CDR1 SGDLS, CDR2 YYNGEE. Germline trimming cut 5 bases from V and 9 bases from J; bases unmatched to any gene: 5. CDR3 sequence: CASSGTGEGSPLHF. CDR3 in DNA: TGTGCCAGCAGTGGGACAGGGGAGGGTTCACCCCTCCACTTT.

DNA of the CDR3: TGTGCCAGCAGTGAAATCTGGGGCGGAGAGCAGTACTTC. This gives the protein CASSEIWGGEQYF. The chain couples TRBV6-1 to TRBJ2-7, with D maybe TRBD1 (5 bases). The CDR3 extends over 13 amino acids. Trimming took off 2 bases at V and 7 bases at J, with 12 bases between the two ends. Germline V gene data show CDR1 as MNHNS and CDR2 as SASEGT.

This chain uses TRBV19 with TRBJ2-7; 9 nucleotides line up with TRBD2. Germline loops: CDR1 LNHDA, CDR2 SQIVND (reference sequence). This CDR3 spans 13 amino acids. The junction had 7 bases not matched to a gene; V was cut back by 6 bases and J by 7 bases. The CDR3 here is CASRPSGTGEQYF. The CDR3 DNA reads TGTGCCAGTAGGCCTAGCGGGACTGGTGAGCAGTACTTC.

The V gene is TRBV6-5, the J gene TRBJ1-6; no firm D call. In germline, CDR1 is MNHEY, CDR2 SVGAGI. The CDR3 sequence is 12 residues long. V was cut by 0 bases and J by 14 bases, with 8 bases left in between. The CDR3 reads CASSYSKGALHF. CDR3 nucleotides: TGTGCCAGCAGTTACTCGAAGGGAGCCCTCCACTTT.

The rearrangement uses TRBV5-4 and TRBJ1-1, with TRBD1 matching over 9 bases. Germline lookup yields CDR1 SGHNT and CDR2 YYREEE (reference sequence). This CDR3 spans 16 amino acids. With 4 bases clipped from V and 0 bases from J, the junction kept 7 bases outside the gene matches. CDR3 sequence: CASSVGQGSMNTEAFF. CDR3 nucleotides: TGTGCCAGCAGCGTGGGACAGGGCTCCATGAACACTGAAGCTTTCTTT.